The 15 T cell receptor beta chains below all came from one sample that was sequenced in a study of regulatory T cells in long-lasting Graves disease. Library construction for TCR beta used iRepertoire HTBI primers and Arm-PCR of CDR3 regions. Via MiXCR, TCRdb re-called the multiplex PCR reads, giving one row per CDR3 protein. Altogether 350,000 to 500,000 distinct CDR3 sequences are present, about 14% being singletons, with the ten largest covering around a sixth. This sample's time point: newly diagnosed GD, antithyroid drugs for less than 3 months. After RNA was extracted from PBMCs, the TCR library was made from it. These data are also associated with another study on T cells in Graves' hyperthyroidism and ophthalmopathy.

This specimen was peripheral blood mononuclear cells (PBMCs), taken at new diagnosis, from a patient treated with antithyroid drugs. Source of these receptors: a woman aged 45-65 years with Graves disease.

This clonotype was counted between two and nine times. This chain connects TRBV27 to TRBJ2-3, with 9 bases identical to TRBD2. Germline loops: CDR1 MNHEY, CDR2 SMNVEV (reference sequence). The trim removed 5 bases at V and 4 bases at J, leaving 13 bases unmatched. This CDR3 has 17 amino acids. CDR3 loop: CASSVIGAGGLSDTQYF. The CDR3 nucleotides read TGTGCCAGCAGTGTTATCGGCGCGGGAGGGCTCTCAGATACGCAGTATTTT.

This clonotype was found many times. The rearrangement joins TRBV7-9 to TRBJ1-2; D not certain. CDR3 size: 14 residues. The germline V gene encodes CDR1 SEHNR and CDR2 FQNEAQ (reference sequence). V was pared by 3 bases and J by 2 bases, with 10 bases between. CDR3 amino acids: CASSLSDGNYGYTF. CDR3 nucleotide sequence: TGTGCCAGCAGCTTGTCGGACGGGAACTATGGCTACACCTTC.

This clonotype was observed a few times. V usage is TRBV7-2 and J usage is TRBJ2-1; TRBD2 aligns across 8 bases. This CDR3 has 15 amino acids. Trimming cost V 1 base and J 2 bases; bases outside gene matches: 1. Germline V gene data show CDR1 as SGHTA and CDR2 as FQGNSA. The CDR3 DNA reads TGTGCCAGCAGCTTAGTAGCGGGAACCTACAATGAGCAGTTCTTC. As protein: CASSLVAGTYNEQFF.

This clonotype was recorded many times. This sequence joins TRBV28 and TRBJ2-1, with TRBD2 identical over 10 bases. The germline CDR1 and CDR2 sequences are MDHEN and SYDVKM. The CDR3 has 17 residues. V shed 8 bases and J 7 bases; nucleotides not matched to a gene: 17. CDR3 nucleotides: TGTGCCAGCCTGGGGCCTAGCGGGAGATCCTACTGGAATGAGCAGTTCTTC. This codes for CASLGPSGRSYWNEQFF.

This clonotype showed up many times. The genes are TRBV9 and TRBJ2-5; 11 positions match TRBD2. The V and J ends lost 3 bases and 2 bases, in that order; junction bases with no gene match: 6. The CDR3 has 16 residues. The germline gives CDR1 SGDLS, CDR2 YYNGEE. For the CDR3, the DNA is TGTGCCAGCAGCGCCATGGGACTAGCGGAACAAGAGACCCAGTACTTC. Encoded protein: CASSAMGLAEQETQYF.

CDR3 sequence (DNA): TGCGCCAGCAGCCTCCTACTAGCGGGAGGGTCCAATGAGCAGTTCTTC. Protein: CASSLLLAGGSNEQFF. V usage is TRBV5-1 and J usage is TRBJ2-1, with 13 nucleotides matching TRBD2. Germline V lookup: CDR1 SGHRS, CDR2 YFSETQ. CDR3 length equals 16 residues. With V trimmed by 4 bases and J by 6 bases, 7 bases remained unmatched.

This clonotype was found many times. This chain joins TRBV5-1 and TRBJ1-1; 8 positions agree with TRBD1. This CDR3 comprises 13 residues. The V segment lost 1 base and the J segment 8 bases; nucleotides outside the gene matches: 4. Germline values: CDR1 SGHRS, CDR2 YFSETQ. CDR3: CASSLSRDREAFF. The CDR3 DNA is TGCGCCAGCAGCTTGTCCCGGGACAGGGAAGCTTTCTTT.

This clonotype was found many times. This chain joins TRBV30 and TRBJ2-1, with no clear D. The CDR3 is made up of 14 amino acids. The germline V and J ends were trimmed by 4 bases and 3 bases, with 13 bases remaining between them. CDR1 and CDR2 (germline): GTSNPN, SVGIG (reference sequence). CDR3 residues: CAWTMRERYNEQFF. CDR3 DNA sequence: TGTGCCTGGACTATGAGAGAGCGCTACAATGAGCAGTTCTTC.

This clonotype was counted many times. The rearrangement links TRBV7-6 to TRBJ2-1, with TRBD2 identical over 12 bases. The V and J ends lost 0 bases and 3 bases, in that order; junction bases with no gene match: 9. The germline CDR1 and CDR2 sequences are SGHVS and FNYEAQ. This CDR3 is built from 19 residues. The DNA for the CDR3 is TGTGCCAGCAGCTTAGCGCTAGGACTAGCGGGAACTTTCTACAATGAGCAGTTCTTC. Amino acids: CASSLALGLAGTFYNEQFF.

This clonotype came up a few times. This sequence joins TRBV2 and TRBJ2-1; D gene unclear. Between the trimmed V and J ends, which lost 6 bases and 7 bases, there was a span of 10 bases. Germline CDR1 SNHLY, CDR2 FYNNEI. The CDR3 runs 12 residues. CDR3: CASSYPPNEQFF. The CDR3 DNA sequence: TGTGCCAGCAGCTACCCCCCGAATGAGCAGTTCTTC.

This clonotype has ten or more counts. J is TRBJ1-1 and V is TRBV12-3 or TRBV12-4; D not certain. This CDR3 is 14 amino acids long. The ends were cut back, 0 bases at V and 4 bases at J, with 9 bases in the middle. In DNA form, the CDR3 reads TGTGCCAGCAGTTTAGCGGGCAGCCGCACTGAAGCTTTCTTT. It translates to CASSLAGSRTEAFF.

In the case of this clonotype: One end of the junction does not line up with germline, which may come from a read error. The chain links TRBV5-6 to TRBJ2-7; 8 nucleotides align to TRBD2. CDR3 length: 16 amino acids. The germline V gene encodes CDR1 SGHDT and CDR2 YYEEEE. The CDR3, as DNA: TGTGCCAGCAGTTTGGGACTAGTGGGACCAGCCTACGAGCAGTACTTC. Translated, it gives CASSLGLVGPAYEQYF.

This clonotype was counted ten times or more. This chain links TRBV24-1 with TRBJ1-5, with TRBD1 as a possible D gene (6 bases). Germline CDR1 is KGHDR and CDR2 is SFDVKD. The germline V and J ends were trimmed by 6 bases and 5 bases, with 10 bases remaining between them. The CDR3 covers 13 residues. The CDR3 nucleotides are TGTGCCACCAGTACCAGGGGCTATCAGCCCCAGCATTTT. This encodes CATSTRGYQPQHF.

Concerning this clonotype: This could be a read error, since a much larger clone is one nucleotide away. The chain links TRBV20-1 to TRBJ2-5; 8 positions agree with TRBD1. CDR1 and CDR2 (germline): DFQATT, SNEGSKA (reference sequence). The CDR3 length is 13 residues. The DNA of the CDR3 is TGCAGTGCTAAGGACAGGGTCGAGGAGACCCTGTACTTC. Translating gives CSAKDRVEETLYF.

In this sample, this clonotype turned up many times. CDR3 in amino acids: CASSPRAGGPIEQFF. CDR3 DNA: TGTGCCAGCAGCCCCAGGGCGGGAGGGCCTATTGAGCAGTTCTTC. This chain connects TRBV2 to TRBJ2-1, with 9 bases that match TRBD2. Germline CDR1 and CDR2: SNHLY and FYNNEI. The CDR3 sequence is 15 residues long. The ends lost 6 bases at V and 9 bases at J; junction bases unmatched: 12. Full variable domain (missing parts from reference TRBV2 and TRBJ2-1): EPEVTQTPSHQVTQMGQEVILRCVPISNHLYFYWYRQILGQKVEFLVSFYNNEISEKSEIFDDQFSVERPDGSNFTLKIRSTKLEDSAMYFCASSPRAGGPIEQFFGPGTRLTVL.